The sequence of this T cell receptor beta chain was determined in a study of shared clonotypes between healthy human individuals. Study summary: Participating donors consisted of a couple of women and a few men aged 18 to 49.

The method was immunoSEQ multiplex PCR; TCRdb's version includes in-frame clones alone and lacks a portion of them. The table shows about 710,000 clones, with just under 75% occurring only once. With regard to this clone: Its antigen remains unknown.

Unmatched junction bases numbered 15, after V lost 10 bases and J lost 4 bases. The CDR3 loop spans 17 amino acids. The V gene's germline CDR1 is WSHSY and CDR2 SAAADI. Regarding the study as a whole: Among donors, the sharing of clonotypes was expected to be influenced by sequencing depth.

This chain connects TRBV10-2 to TRBJ2-2; TRBD1 agrees at 10 bases. The sequenced sample consisted of memory CD4+ T cells sorted from blood. Indicated subset: CD45RA-negative fraction. The clonotype was recovered from a woman aged 25-40 years in good health. Here the CDR3 reads CATSGQGVARGTGELFF. The CDR3 region has the DNA TGCGCCACCTCCGGACAGGGGGTGGCTAGAGGCACCGGGGAGCTGTTTTTT.